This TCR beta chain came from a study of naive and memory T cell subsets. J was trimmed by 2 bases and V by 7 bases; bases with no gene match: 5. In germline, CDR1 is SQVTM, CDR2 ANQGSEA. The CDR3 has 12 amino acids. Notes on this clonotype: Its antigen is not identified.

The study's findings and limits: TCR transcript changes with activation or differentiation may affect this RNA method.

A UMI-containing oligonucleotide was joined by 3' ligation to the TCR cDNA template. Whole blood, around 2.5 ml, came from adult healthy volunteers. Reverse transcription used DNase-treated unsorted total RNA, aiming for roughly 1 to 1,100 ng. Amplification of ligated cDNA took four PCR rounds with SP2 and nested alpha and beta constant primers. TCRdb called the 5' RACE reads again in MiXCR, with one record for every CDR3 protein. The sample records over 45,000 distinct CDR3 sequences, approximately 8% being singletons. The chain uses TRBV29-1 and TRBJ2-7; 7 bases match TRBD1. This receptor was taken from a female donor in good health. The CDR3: CSARDSAYEQYF. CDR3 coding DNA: TGCAGCGCCAGGGACAGCGCCTACGAGCAGTACTTC.